Listed below are T cell receptor beta chains from one sample, sequenced in a study of identical twins. Each CDR3 protein gets one entry after TCRdb re-called the 5' RACE reads with MiXCR. The table shows hundreds of thousands of distinct CDR3 sequences, with around a sixth occurring only once. These data were also filed under a second study, of T cells expressing NK-cell markers.

Sequencing was done on a sample of PBMCs. The source is a woman younger than 35 in good health. The CDR3 runs from the conserved cysteine through the conserved F or W. Each record gives: V gene, J gene, clone size, D gene, CDR3 DNA, CDR3 protein. D genes are given only for firm matches. Not every row has a clone size; where given, it reads once, few, many or a size class.

TRBV4-1	TRBJ2-1	few	TRBD2	TGCGCCAGCAGCCAAGATCGGGCGGGAGGAAGGAATGAGCAGTTCTTC	CASSQDRAGGRNEQFF
TRBV12-3/TRBV12-4	TRBJ2-3	many	.	TGTGCCAGCGGACGTGGAGATACGCAGTATTTT	CASGRGDTQYF
TRBV12-3/TRBV12-4	TRBJ2-1	few	.	TGTGCCAGCAGTTACTCGGACTCCCGCAATGAGCAGTTCTTC	CASSYSDSRNEQFF
TRBV20-1	TRBJ2-5	many	.	TGCAGTGCGGCTGCGGGGCCAAGGGCAGAGACCCAGTACTTC	CSAAAGPRAETQYF
TRBV12-3/TRBV12-4	TRBJ2-1	few	.	TGTGCCAGCAGTGCTGTGGGGGGGGCGTACAATGAGCAGTTCTTC	CASSAVGGAYNEQFF
TRBV20-1	TRBJ2-7	.	TRBD2	TGCAGTGCCCCTTTAGCGGGAGCCGACGAGCAGTACTTC	CSAPLAGADEQYF
TRBV20-1	TRBJ2-2	.	.	TGCAGTGCTAGGCCCCCCCGGACAAACACCGGGGAGCTGTTTTTT	CSARPPRTNTGELFF
TRBV5-1	TRBJ1-6	few	TRBD1	TGCGCCAGCAGCTTGGAAGGGACAGGGTTTACTTCACCCCTCCACTTT	CASSLEGTGFTSPLHF
TRBV25-1	TRBJ2-1	few	.	TGTGCCAGCAGTGAGCCCGGGACTAGGGGGCATGAGCAGTTCTTC	CASSEPGTRGHEQFF
TRBV5-1	TRBJ2-1	.	.	TGCGCCAGCCGGGGGACGGTCTCCTACAATGAGCAGTTCTTC	CASRGTVSYNEQFF
TRBV29-1	TRBJ2-1	.	TRBD2	TGCAGCGTTTTCCCCGTAACTAGCGGGGGTACGGAGTTCTTC	CSVFPVTSGGTEFF
TRBV7-2	TRBJ1-6	few	.	TGTGCCAGCAGCTTAGGCCCCAGGGCACCCCTCCACTTT	CASSLGPRAPLHF
TRBV12-5	TRBJ1-2	.	.	TGTGCTAGTGGGCGGGATGGCTACACCTTC	CASGRDGYTF
TRBV5-1	TRBJ2-3	few	TRBD1	TGCGCCAGCAGCACACAGGGGGGAGACACAGATACGCAGTATTTT	CASSTQGGDTDTQYF
TRBV20-1	TRBJ1-4	.	.	TGCAGTGCTAGCGACGGCAGGGGAGGCGAAAAACTGTTTTTT	CSASDGRGGEKLFF
TRBV12-3/TRBV12-4	TRBJ2-1	.	.	TGTGCCAGCAGCATAAGGACAACTTCCTACAATGAGCAGTTCTTC	CASSIRTTSYNEQFF
TRBV20-1	TRBJ2-3	.	.	TGCAGTGCTAGAGAAAGGCCCCCGGATACGCAGTATTTT	CSARERPPDTQYF
TRBV6-1	TRBJ2-2	few	.	TGTGCCAGCAGACGGGACACCCTGAACACCGGGGAGCTGTTTTTT	CASRRDTLNTGELFF
TRBV7-8	TRBJ2-3	.	TRBD2	TGTGCCGCCACGGGGGGATACACAGATACGCAGTATTTT	CAATGGYTDTQYF
TRBV10-3	TRBJ2-7	.	TRBD2	TGTGCCATCAGTGGACTAGCGGGAGGTTACGAGCAGTACTTC	CAISGLAGGYEQYF
TRBV20-1	TRBJ2-1	few	TRBD2	TGCAGTGCTGGGACTAGCGGCCCCAACTCGAAGAGCAATGAGCAGTTCTTC	CSAGTSGPNSKSNEQFF
TRBV24-1	TRBJ1-2	.	TRBD1	TGTGCCACCAGTGATTATTTGGGGACAGGGGAATCACCGAATGGCTACACCTTC	CATSDYLGTGESPNGYTF
TRBV12-3/TRBV12-4	TRBJ1-5	few	TRBD1	TGTGCCAGCAGCCCAACAGGGGGCGTCTATAGCAATCAGCCCCAGCATTTT	CASSPTGGVYSNQPQHF
TRBV12-3/TRBV12-4	TRBJ1-1	few	.	TGTGCCAGCACCCCTGGACAGCTCCCAAACACTGAAGCTTTCTTT	CASTPGQLPNTEAFF
TRBV14	TRBJ2-7	few	TRBD1	TGTGCCAGCAGCCAAGACTGGGGACAGGGTTCCTACGAGCAGTACTTC	CASSQDWGQGSYEQYF
TRBV10-1	TRBJ1-1	few	TRBD1	TGCGCCAGCAGGAGTTCCAGGGGGGACACTGAAGCTTTCTTT	CASRSSRGDTEAFF
TRBV12-3/TRBV12-4	TRBJ2-1	many	TRBD1	TGTGCCAGCAGTGCTTGGACAGGGTTGGCCTTC	CASSAWTGLAF
TRBV5-6	TRBJ1-5	.	.	TGTGCCAGCAGCCGGCTGGGTGCCGGCAATCAGCCCCAGCATTTT	CASSRLGAGNQPQHF
TRBV12-3/TRBV12-4	TRBJ1-1	.	.	TGTGCCAGCAGTTTACCGTCTGCGGACACTGAAGCTTTCTTT	CASSLPSADTEAFF
TRBV14	TRBJ2-2	few	.	TGTGCCAGCAGCCAAGGGACGGTCGAGCTTAACACCGGGGAGCTGTTTTTT	CASSQGTVELNTGELFF
TRBV10-3	TRBJ2-7	.	.	TGTGCCATCAGTGAGTTTTCCCAGGCCTACGAGCAGTACTTC	CAISEFSQAYEQYF
TRBV16	TRBJ1-4	.	TRBD1	TGTGCCAGCAGCTCAGGGGGGTCGGATGAAAAACTGTTTTTT	CASSSGGSDEKLFF
TRBV10-1	TRBJ1-1	few	.	TGCGCCAGCAGTGAGTCCCTAGGGCAAACTGAAGCTTTCTTT	CASSESLGQTEAFF
TRBV12-3/TRBV12-4	TRBJ2-1	few	.	TGTGCCAGCAGCCCTGAGGTTGTTGAGCAGTTCTTC	CASSPEVVEQFF
TRBV15	TRBJ2-1	.	TRBD2	TGTGCCACCGCAGACCGGACTAGCGGAACTAATGAGCAGTTCTTC	CATADRTSGTNEQFF
TRBV18	TRBJ2-7	.	.	TGTGCCAGCTCACCAGCTCTCAGAGATTCCGAGCAGTACTTC	CASSPALRDSEQYF
TRBV10-3	TRBJ1-2	many	.	TGTGCCATCAGTGATGCGCGGAGCGCCTATGGCTACACCTTC	CAISDARSAYGYTF
TRBV6-1	TRBJ2-7	.	.	TGTGCCAGCAGACTCCGGCGGGACAGTGTCTACGAGCAGTACTTC	CASRLRRDSVYEQYF
TRBV29-1	TRBJ1-2	once	.	TGCAGCGTTGCCCGGACAGCCGGAGGCTACACCTTC	CSVARTAGGYTF
TRBV20-1	TRBJ2-7	.	TRBD2	TGCAGTGCTAGATGGCGGGGGGGAGAGCAGTACTTC	CSARWRGGEQYF
TRBV18	TRBJ2-5	.	TRBD1	TGTGCCAGCTCAGCCCAGGGGGTCCACGAGACCCAGTACTTC	CASSAQGVHETQYF
TRBV20-1	TRBJ2-2	.	.	TGCAGTGCTAGAATCCCGGGTTCCTACACCGGGGAGCTGTTTTTT	CSARIPGSYTGELFF
TRBV20-1	TRBJ2-1	few	TRBD2	TGCAGTGCTAGAGCTTCTAGCGGGGGACCTTACAATGAGCAGTTCTTC	CSARASSGGPYNEQFF
TRBV24-1	TRBJ2-2	many	.	TGTGCCACCGAGGGGCCGAACACCGGGGAGCTGTTTTTT	CATEGPNTGELFF
TRBV20-1	TRBJ2-1	.	TRBD1	TGCAGTGCTAGAGACCCCGCGACAGGGGACTACAATGAGCAGTTCTTC	CSARDPATGDYNEQFF
TRBV5-1	TRBJ1-1	.	.	TGCGCCAGCAGCTTGGGCACTGGGCTGTTGAACACTGAAGCTTTCTTT	CASSLGTGLLNTEAFF
TRBV7-9	TRBJ2-7	.	.	TGTGCCAGCAGCGACCTAGAAATTGACACCTACGAGCAGTACTTC	CASSDLEIDTYEQYF
TRBV12-3/TRBV12-4	TRBJ2-3	few	.	TGTGCCAGCAGTTCCGTCCTAACGCAGTATTTT	CASSSVLTQYF
TRBV7-9	TRBJ2-1	.	.	TGTGCCAGCAGCAACACCAATGAGCAGTTCTTC	CASSNTNEQFF
TRBV4-1	TRBJ2-1	few	.	TGCGCCAGCAGCCAAGAGAAAAAAGGCCACGGGGTTGAGCAGTTCTTC	CASSQEKKGHGVEQFF
TRBV7-9	TRBJ2-2	.	.	TGTGCCAGCAGCGAACAGGGAGGGTCAGCCGGGGAGCTGTTTTTT	CASSEQGGSAGELFF
TRBV5-6	TRBJ2-5	.	.	TGTGCCAGCAGCTTTGGGTCAAGAGAGACCCAGTACTTC	CASSFGSRETQYF
TRBV24-1	TRBJ2-1	few	.	TGTGCCACCAGTGATTCCGGGGGAGATGAGCAGTTCTTC	CATSDSGGDEQFF
TRBV7-9	TRBJ2-1	.	TRBD2	TGTGCCAGCAGCTTGGCCCCCGGGACTAGCTGGGATGAGCAGTTCTTC	CASSLAPGTSWDEQFF
TRBV6-1	TRBJ1-2	few	.	TGTGCCAGCGGCCGAGGGCCATCCTACTATGGCTACACCTTC	CASGRGPSYYGYTF
TRBV2	TRBJ2-1	few	TRBD1	TGTGCCAGCAGGCCTGACAGGGGCGAATACAATGAGCAGTTCTTC	CASRPDRGEYNEQFF
TRBV12-3/TRBV12-4	TRBJ1-1	few	.	TGTGCCAGCAATTGGGGACACGGAGGGATGAACACTGAAGCTTTCTTT	CASNWGHGGMNTEAFF
TRBV5-1	TRBJ2-7	.	.	TGCGCCAGCAGCTTGAGACAGGACGTCCCCTACGAGCAGTACTTC	CASSLRQDVPYEQYF
TRBV10-3	TRBJ1-5	few	.	TGTGCCATCAGTGAGTCCTGGAATCAGCCCCAGCATTTT	CAISESWNQPQHF
TRBV7-9	TRBJ2-7	few	TRBD1	TGTGCCAGCAGCCCGTGGACAGGGGAGTACGAGCAGTACTTC	CASSPWTGEYEQYF